The source of this T cell receptor beta chain is a study of Graves' ophthalmopathy and Graves' hyperthyroidism. RNA served as the template for amplifying TCR beta CDR3 regions. The workflow started with a first-round RT-PCR run with HTBI primers and then moved on to a second-round multiplex PCR. One entry per CDR3 protein, called by TCRdb with MiXCR from the multiplex PCR reads. The sample has fewer than 650,000 distinct CDR3 sequences, 20% to 25% seen once. This clonotype was seen at least ten times. This CDR3 contains 13 residues. Between the trimmed V and J ends, which lost 4 bases and 2 bases, there was a span of 9 bases.

This TCR was sampled from a woman aged 18 to 35 with stable Graves' hyperthyroidism. Some clones in this sample may be carry-over from other donors' samples. The V gene is TRBV12-3 or TRBV12-4, the J gene TRBJ2-7, with a tentative D call TRBD2 (6 bases). The sequenced sample consisted of peripheral blood. CDR3 protein: CASSSTRPYEQYF. The CDR3 nucleotides read TGTGCCAGCAGTTCGACTAGGCCCTACGAGCAGTACTTC.